The 27 T cell receptor beta chains below were found in one sample sequenced in a study of CD8+ T cells in alopecia areata. After isolation, RNA underwent reverse transcription to generate cDNA as the sequencing template. Sequenced by immunoSEQ multiplex PCR; TCRdb stores in-frame clones only, minus some. Of around 300,000 clones detected, over 45% appear once; the ten largest clones hold 0.75% to 0.95%. Treatment denoted: oral pan-JAK inhibitor, 5-10 mg twice daily. Here the sequenced sample was CD4+ T cells sorted from blood, taken around week 53, from a patient treated with tofacitinib. These receptor sequences come from a human donor with alopecia areata.

In its sample, this clone was seen once. The genes are TRBV5-6 and TRBJ2-5; 8 bases fit TRBD2. Germline CDR1 reads SGHDT; CDR2 reads YYEEEE. V shed 0 bases, J shed 5 bases, and the junction held 6 bases outside the gene matches. The CDR3 loop spans 15 amino acids. The CDR3 DNA sequence: TGTGCCAGCAGCTTGGTTGGCGGCGGGAGGGAGACCCAGTACTTC. Residues: CASSLVGGGRETQYF.

This clone was seen only a few times. The chain links TRBV5-4 to TRBJ1-1; D ambiguous. Germline V gene data show CDR1 as SGHNT and CDR2 as YYREEE (reference sequence). The CDR3 has 14 residues. Deletions cut 1 base from V and 4 bases from J, with 11 bases between. The CDR3 loop reads CASSLKGIRTEAFF. The CDR3 DNA sequence: TGTGCCAGCAGCTTGAAAGGGATCCGCACTGAAGCTTTCTTT.

V usage is TRBV18 and J usage is TRBJ2-1; 9 nucleotides match TRBD1. V lost 6 bases to trimming and J lost 0 bases; unmatched junction nucleotides: 6. Germline CDR1 reads KGHSH; CDR2 reads LQKENI. The CDR3 is made up of 16 amino acids. CDR3 in DNA: TGTGCCAGCTCGAACGGACAGGGGAGCTCCTACAATGAGCAGTTCTTC. Protein sequence: CASSNGQGSSYNEQFF. The variable domain in full, completed from reference TRBV18 and TRBJ2-1, reads NAGVMQNPRHLVRRRGQEARLRCSPMKGHSHVYWYRQLPEEGLKFMVYLQKENIIDESGMPKERFSAEFPKEGPSILRIQQVVRGDSAAYFCASSNGQGSSYNEQFFGPGTRLTVL.

The chain recombines TRBV5-1 with TRBJ2-3; TRBD2 is a possible D gene (6 bases). This CDR3 spans 12 amino acids. Trimming stripped 4 bases from V and 4 bases from J, with 7 bases between. Germline loops: CDR1 SGHRS, CDR2 YFSETQ. CDR3 sequence: CASSPGADTQYF. DNA for the CDR3: TGCGCCAGCAGCCCGGGGGCAGATACGCAGTATTTT.

A word on this clone: Other DNA sequences from this sample encode an identical CDR3 as well. The V and J genes are TRBV2 and TRBJ2-1; no clear D gene. V was shortened by 6 bases and J by 3 bases, with 3 bases between the two germline ends. The germline V gene encodes CDR1 SNHLY and CDR2 FYNNEI. The CDR3 loop spans 11 amino acids. The CDR3 DNA reads TGTGCCAGCAGCAGCTACAATGAGCAGTTCTTC. Translating it yields CASSSYNEQFF.

The chain has TRBV29-1 and TRBJ2-3; the match to TRBD2 covers 10 bases. Losses at the gene ends were 4 bases for V and 3 bases for J; bases not matched to a gene: 7. CDR1 is SQVTM and CDR2 is ANQGSEA in the germline V gene. The length of the CDR3 is 15 residues. Here the CDR3 DNA reads TGCAGCGTTGTTTTAGCGGGGGGCCGGACAGATACGCAGTATTTT. This sequence encodes CSVVLAGGRTDTQYF.

This clone was detected a few times. Additional DNA sequences in this sample encode the identical CDR3. The rearrangement uses TRBV7-9 and TRBJ1-2; D is unresolved. The ends were cut back, 1 base at V and 2 bases at J, with 8 bases in the middle. The CDR3 runs 14 residues. CDR1 is SEHNR, CDR2 FQNEAQ, per germline (reference sequence). CDR3: CASSLGAGNYGYTF. The CDR3 DNA reads as TGTGCCAGCAGCTTAGGGGCAGGAAACTATGGCTACACCTTC.

In this sample, this clone turned up a few times. This rearrangement joins TRBV29-1 to TRBJ2-2; 14 bases map to TRBD2. The CDR3 sequence is 16 residues long. The junction had 9 bases not matched to a gene; V was cut back by 7 bases and J by 5 bases. Germline loops: CDR1 SQVTM, CDR2 ANQGSEA. CDR3 in amino acids: CSGRTSGGSGTGELFF. For the CDR3, the DNA is TGCAGCGGCCGGACTAGCGGGGGGTCCGGGACCGGGGAGCTGTTTTTT.

V and J are TRBV29-1 and TRBJ2-1; D unresolved. CDR1 is SQVTM and CDR2 is ANQGSEA in the germline V gene. The CDR3 extends over 13 amino acids. V lost 3 bases and J lost 1, with 7 bases in between. The CDR3 reads CSVERLSYNEQFF. In nucleotides, the CDR3 is TGCAGCGTTGAGAGGCTTTCCTACAATGAGCAGTTCTTC.

The chain employs TRBV30 and TRBJ2-6; possible D gene TRBD1, 5 bases. V lost 2 bases and J lost 4, with 12 bases in between. Per germline, CDR1 GTSNPN and CDR2 SVGIG (reference sequence). The CDR3 is 15 residues long. The CDR3 DNA reads TGTGCCTGGAGTTTAGGGGCGGCCGGGGCCAACGTCCTGACTTTC. Protein sequence: CAWSLGAAGANVLTF.

This clone was seen once. V and J are TRBV4-2 and TRBJ2-3, with D possibly TRBD1 on 6 matching bases. The CDR3 is made up of 16 amino acids. The germline gives CDR1 LGHNA, CDR2 YNFKEQ. The ends were cut back, 3 bases at V and 1 base at J, with 14 bases in the middle. The CDR3 coding sequence is TGTGCCAGCAGCCATGGGGACACGGGGCGCACAGATACGCAGTATTTT. This codes for CASSHGDTGRTDTQYF.

This clone occurred a few times. The V and J genes are TRBV2 and TRBJ2-1, with 10 bases matching TRBD2. Germline-derived CDR1 and CDR2 are SNHLY and FYNNEI. V dropped 6 bases and J dropped 2; count of bases not matched to a gene: 4. The CDR3 covers 15 residues. The CDR3: CASRWLAGAYNEQFF. Here the CDR3 DNA reads TGTGCCAGCAGGTGGCTAGCGGGGGCCTACAATGAGCAGTTCTTC.

The gene calls are TRBV10-3 and TRBJ2-2; TRBD2 is a possible D gene (5 bases). V was pared by 10 bases and J by 0 bases, with 12 bases between. This CDR3 has 14 amino acids. Germline V gives CDR1 ENHRY, CDR2 SYGVKD. The chain's CDR3 is CATFPGANTGELFF. The CDR3 nucleotides are TGTGCCACCTTCCCCGGGGCGAACACCGGGGAGCTGTTTTTT.

The chain carries TRBV10-3 and TRBJ1-1; maybe TRBD1 (5 bases). The CDR3 is 16 amino acids. The germline CDR1 and CDR2 sequences are ENHRY and SYGVKD. Between the trimmed V and J ends, which lost 2 bases and 1 base, there was a span of 14 bases. CDR3 in DNA: TGTGCCATCAGTGAGCCCGGGCGGGGCTCGAACACTGAAGCTTTCTTT. It translates to CAISEPGRGSNTEAFF.

The chain combines TRBV6-5 with TRBJ1-6; 8 positions agree with TRBD1. CDR1 is MNHEY and CDR2 is SVGAGI in the germline V gene. V lost 6 bases, J lost 8 bases, and 6 bases stayed unmatched. The CDR3 is 14 residues long. This CDR3 reads CASSTGQGYSPLHF. The CDR3 DNA is TGTGCCAGCAGCACCGGACAGGGATATTCACCCCTCCACTTT.

This chain links TRBV20-1 with TRBJ2-7, with D perhaps TRBD1 (5 bases). Per the germline V gene, CDR1 is DFQATT and CDR2 is SNEGSKA (reference sequence). V shed 5 bases and J shed 3 bases, with 8 bases lying between them. This CDR3 is 11 amino acids long. The CDR3 region has the DNA TGCAGTGCTCAGACAGACTACGAGCAGTACTTC. Its protein is CSAQTDYEQYF.

This clone has a single count. Since a much larger clone is just one base distant, this may be a read error. The rearrangement links TRBV11-2 to TRBJ1-5; TRBD1 is a possible D gene (5 bases). Trimming left V 4 bases short and J 1 base short, with 5 bases between. CDR1 and CDR2 (germline): SGHAT, FQNNGV. The length of the CDR3 is 13 residues. Written as DNA, the CDR3 is TGTGCCAGCAGCTCAGGGAGCAATCAGCCCCAGCATTTT. Its translation: CASSSGSNQPQHF. The complete variable domain, with remaining parts taken from reference TRBV11-2 and TRBJ1-5, reads EAGVAQSPRYKIIEKRQSVAFWCNPISGHATLYWYQQILGQGPKLLIQFQNNGVVDDSQLPKDRFSAERLKGVDSTLKIQPAKLEDSAVYLCASSSGSNQPQHFGDGTRLSIL.

The gene calls are TRBV6-5 and TRBJ1-5, with no clear D. CDR3 length: 12 amino acids. From germline, CDR1 is MNHEY and CDR2 SVGAGI. The ends were cut back, 8 bases at V and 6 bases at J, with 11 bases in the middle. The DNA for the CDR3 is TGTGCCAGCGGTCTCCCGAGTCAGCCCCAGCATTTT. It encodes CASGLPSQPQHF.

This clone occurred a few times. The rearrangement joins TRBV5-1 to TRBJ1-1; TRBD1 is a possible D gene (6 bases). V gave up 3 bases and J gave up 1 base, with 13 bases separating them. Germline CDR1 SGHRS, CDR2 YFSETQ. There are 15 residues in the CDR3. The CDR3 here is CASSWAGTRNTEAFF. CDR3 coding DNA: TGCGCCAGCAGCTGGGCCGGGACAAGGAACACTGAAGCTTTCTTT.

The rearrangement joins TRBV30 to TRBJ1-4; D uncertain. Trimming took off 3 bases at V and 5 bases at J, with 13 bases between the two ends. The germline V gene has CDR1 GTSNPN and CDR2 SVGIG (reference sequence). CDR3 size: 14 residues. CDR3 amino acids: CAWSFALRNEKLFF. The CDR3 region has the DNA TGTGCCTGGAGCTTTGCCCTGCGGAATGAAAAACTGTTTTTT.

A few counts support this clone. The chain has TRBV11-2 and TRBJ2-3; D uncertain. Per the germline V gene, CDR1 is SGHAT and CDR2 is FQNNGV. This CDR3 region has 14 residues. V was shortened by 5 bases and J by 1 base, with 10 bases between the two germline ends. The CDR3 nucleotides read TGTGCCAGCAGCCCCTATGAGCGCACAGATACGCAGTATTTT. Encoded protein: CASSPYERTDTQYF. Full variable domain (remainder filled in from reference TRBV11-2 and TRBJ2-3): EAGVAQSPRYKIIEKRQSVAFWCNPISGHATLYWYQQILGQGPKLLIQFQNNGVVDDSQLPKDRFSAERLKGVDSTLKIQPAKLEDSAVYLCASSPYERTDTQYFGPGTRLTVL.

V usage is TRBV29-1 and J usage is TRBJ2-3; no clear D. Germline V gene sequence: CDR1 SQVTM, CDR2 ANQGSEA. The CDR3 loop spans 12 amino acids. V gave up 4 bases and J gave up 6 bases, with 11 bases separating them. The CDR3 sequence: CSVVAVTDTQYF. In nucleotides, the CDR3 is TGCAGCGTTGTTGCCGTTACGGATACGCAGTATTTT.

V usage is TRBV2 and J usage is TRBJ1-1, with a tentative D call TRBD1 (5 bases). Per the germline V gene, CDR1 is SNHLY and CDR2 is FYNNEI. The CDR3 has 15 amino acids. Trimming stripped 1 base from V and 3 bases from J, with 12 bases between. The CDR3 is CASSEGVREHTEAFF. CDR3 DNA sequence: TGTGCCAGCAGTGAAGGCGTCAGGGAGCACACTGAAGCTTTCTTT. The full variable domain, its missing parts supplied by reference TRBV2 and TRBJ1-1, is EPEVTQTPSHQVTQMGQEVILRCVPISNHLYFYWYRQILGQKVEFLVSFYNNEISEKSEIFDDQFSVERPDGSNFTLKIRSTKLEDSAMYFCASSEGVREHTEAFFGQGTRLTVV.

V gene TRBV29-1 combines with J gene TRBJ2-2, with 9 bases fitting TRBD2. After removal of 7 bases from V and 5 bases from J, the junction contained 8 bases not matched to a gene. The CDR3 is 14 residues long. The V gene's germline CDR1 is SQVTM and CDR2 ANQGSEA. CDR3 nucleotide sequence: TGCAGCGCCCAGCGGGGGGCCGTAACCGGGGAGCTGTTTTTT. This gives the protein CSAQRGAVTGELFF.

The CDR3 loop reads CASSLRANEQFF. In DNA, the CDR3 is TGTGCCAGCAGCTTAAGGGCCAATGAGCAGTTCTTC. J is TRBJ2-1 and V is TRBV7-6; D is ambiguous. The germline CDR1 and CDR2 sequences are SGHVS and FNYEAQ. The ends were cut back, 2 bases at V and 6 bases at J, with 5 bases in the middle. The CDR3 is made up of 12 amino acids.

The rearrangement joins TRBV14 to TRBJ1-1; D might be TRBD1 (6 bases). Germline CDR1 SGHDN, CDR2 FVKESK. This CDR3 region has 15 residues. V lost 4 bases and J 10 bases, leaving 22 bases between the germline ends. CDR3 protein: CASSRPGSQGSGAFF. The CDR3 nucleotides read TGTGCCAGCAGCCGGCCGGGGAGCCAGGGGAGCGGAGCTTTCTTT.

With respect to this clone: The junction does not match germline at one end; this may be a read error. This sequence joins TRBV30 and TRBJ1-5, with a possible D match to TRBD1 (6 bases). There are 13 residues in the CDR3. Germline V CDR1 and CDR2: GTSNPN, SVGIG (reference sequence). The CDR3 region is CAWSRGSSQPQHF. DNA for the CDR3: TGTGCCTGGAGTAGGGGGAGCAGTCAGCCCCAGCATTTT.